The 32 T cell receptor beta chains listed next were all sequenced from one sample in a study of patients and donors after allogeneic stem cell transplantation. TCRdb re-called the RT-PCR reads with MiXCR, one entry per CDR3 protein. This table has 200,000 to 250,000 distinct CDR3 sequences, roughly an eighth appearing once. Sequences were obtained from blood, either unsorted or a sorted T cell fraction (not recorded which). These receptors originate from a human donor who was either an allogeneic HSCT recipient or a stem cell or donor lymphocyte infusion donor (not recorded which). It is not recorded whose cells these are; they may come from a transplant donor.

This clonotype was observed a handful of times. The J gene is TRBJ1-2, the V gene TRBV7-8; unclear D gene. The V end was cut by 5 bases, the J end by 6 bases, with 25 bases between. The CDR3 is 17 residues long. Germline-derived CDR1 and CDR2 are SGHVS and FQNEAQ. The CDR3 protein is CASSHLPPRLSHDGYTF. CDR3 DNA sequence: TGTGCCAGCAGCCACCTTCCCCCCAGACTTTCCCATGATGGCTACACCTTC.

The table lists this clonotype with a few counts. The chain couples TRBV7-2 to TRBJ1-6; D is unresolved. V lost 4 bases, J lost 0 bases, and 10 bases lay in between. The CDR3 loop spans 16 amino acids. CDR1 SGHTA and CDR2 FQGNSA come from the germline V gene. The CDR3 DNA is TGTGCCAGCAGCTGGCCGGGGAGCTCCTATAATTCACCCCTCCACTTT. Protein: CASSWPGSSYNSPLHF.

In this sample, this clonotype turned up a few times. V gene TRBV7-9 combines with J gene TRBJ2-2, with TRBD2 identical over 8 bases. Germline CDR1 reads SEHNR; CDR2 reads FQNEAQ (reference sequence). Trimming removed 2 bases from V and 9 bases from J; junction bases left unmatched: 5. The CDR3 loop spans 14 amino acids. The CDR3 nucleotides are TGTGCCAGCAGCTTAAAGCGGGAGAGGCGGGAGCTGTTTTTT. Amino acid sequence: CASSLKRERRELFF.

The V call is TRBV4-3, the J call TRBJ2-2; TRBD2 aligns across 9 bases. The length of the CDR3 is 18 residues. CDR1 and CDR2 (germline): LGHNA, YSLEER. J lost 6 bases, V lost 0 bases, and 11 bases had no gene match. The CDR3 DNA reads as TGCGCCAGCAGCCAAGATCCCGCGGGGGGGCGGCGCTCCGGGGAGCTGTTTTTT. This translates into CASSQDPAGGRRSGELFF.

The gene calls are TRBV19 and TRBJ2-6; D not resolved. V was trimmed by 3 bases and J by 2 bases, leaving 11 bases between them. Germline V gene sequence: CDR1 LNHDA, CDR2 SQIVND (reference sequence). The CDR3 contains 16 residues. The CDR3 reads CASSIMSFAGANVLTF. CDR3 DNA: TGTGCCAGTAGTATTATGAGTTTCGCTGGGGCCAACGTCCTGACTTTC.

This rearrangement joins TRBV6-1 to TRBJ1-6, with TRBD1 identical over 12 bases. V lost 7 bases, J lost 15 bases, and 10 bases stayed unmatched. Germline V gene sequence: CDR1 MNHNS, CDR2 SASEGT. The CDR3 sequence is 14 residues long. Here the CDR3 DNA reads TGTGCCAGCAACCCGGGACAGGGGGCGGACATCCTCCACTTT. As protein: CASNPGQGADILHF.

CDR3 sequence: CASSSDRLNTEAFF. CDR3 in DNA: TGTGCCAGTAGTTCGGACAGGTTGAACACTGAAGCTTTCTTT. The J gene is TRBJ1-1, the V gene TRBV19; 7 nucleotides agree with TRBD1. The CDR3 has 14 residues. Losses at the gene ends were 5 bases for V and 0 bases for J; bases not matched to a gene: 3. From germline, CDR1 is LNHDA and CDR2 SQIVND (reference sequence).

J is TRBJ1-5 and V is TRBV6-5, with no clear D. The CDR3 extends over 13 amino acids. Germline CDR1 and CDR2: MNHEY and SVGAGI. V gave up 0 bases and J gave up 8 bases, with 8 bases separating them. CDR3 in DNA: TGTGCCAGCAGTTACTCGATAAAGGAGCCCCAGCATTTT. It codes for CASSYSIKEPQHF.

In its sample, this clonotype was seen many times. The chain uses TRBV20-1 and TRBJ1-2, with D possibly TRBD1 on 6 matching bases. V was pared by 0 bases and J by 0 bases, with 14 bases between. Germline V gives CDR1 DFQATT, CDR2 SNEGSKA (reference sequence). The CDR3 length is 16 residues. CDR3 amino acids: CSARDKGHTTNYGYTF. In DNA form, the CDR3 reads TGCAGTGCTAGAGATAAGGGACATACAACTAACTATGGCTACACCTTC.

CDR3 amino acids: CASSPRTRSDTGELFF. The CDR3 coding sequence is TGCGCCAGCAGCCCCCGGACCCGGTCGGACACCGGGGAGCTGTTTTTT. V gene TRBV5-1 combines with J gene TRBJ2-2; no clear D gene. This CDR3 is 16 amino acids long. Germline V gene lookup returns CDR1 SGHRS and CDR2 YFSETQ. With 4 bases removed from V and 3 bases from J, the gap between germline ends came to 16 bases.

This clonotype has a count of ten or more. The rearrangement uses TRBV29-1 and TRBJ1-5; TRBD1 matches 9 bases. Trimming removed 7 bases from V and 4 bases from J; junction bases left unmatched: 5. The CDR3 loop spans 13 amino acids. The germline V gene has CDR1 SQVTM and CDR2 ANQGSEA. The CDR3 sequence is CSALTGGNQPQHF. The CDR3 DNA reads as TGCAGCGCCCTGACAGGGGGGAATCAGCCCCAGCATTTT.

The chain employs TRBV27 and TRBJ1-5; D call uncertain. CDR3 length: 15 amino acids. V was pared by 7 bases and J by 4 bases, with 17 bases between. Germline assignment: CDR1 MNHEY and CDR2 SMNVEV (reference sequence). In nucleotides, the CDR3 is TGTGCCAGCATGGAGCTGGGTGAGAGGAATCAGCCCCAGCATTTT. Its translation: CASMELGERNQPQHF.

This clonotype was observed a few times. The chain links TRBV5-1 to TRBJ2-5; 12 nucleotides match TRBD2. J lost 5 bases, V lost 3 bases, and 11 bases had no gene match. This CDR3 is built from 17 residues. Per germline, CDR1 SGHRS and CDR2 YFSETQ. The chain's CDR3 is CASSWNPGTSGYETQYF. In DNA form, the CDR3 reads TGCGCCAGCAGCTGGAACCCCGGGACTAGCGGGTATGAGACCCAGTACTTC. The full variable domain, with the rest looked up from reference TRBV5-1 and TRBJ2-5, is KAGVTQTPRYLIKTRGQQVTLSCSPISGHRSVSWYQQTPGQGLQFLFEYFSETQRNKGNFPGRFSGRQFSNSRSEMNVSTLELGDSALYLCASSWNPGTSGYETQYFGPGTRLLVL.

This clonotype is medium-sized (0.01 to 0.1%) within its sample. The chain recombines TRBV12-3 or TRBV12-4 with TRBJ2-5; D may be TRBD1 or TRBD2 (6 bases each). The CDR3 consists of 16 residues. Trimming stripped 1 base from V and 2 bases from J, with 14 bases between. The CDR3 region is CASSLDRGLNQETQYF. CDR3 DNA sequence: TGTGCCAGCAGTTTAGATCGGGGGCTCAATCAAGAGACCCAGTACTTC.

This clonotype was seen a handful of times. One end of the junction fails to match germline, which may point to a read error. The rearrangement joins TRBV12-3 or TRBV12-4 to TRBJ2-7, with D uncertain. The CDR3 covers 9 residues. The CDR3 DNA reads as TGTGCCAGCAGCCCCGTACCGCACTTC. This gives the protein CASSPVPHF.

This clonotype was seen only a few times. The rearrangement links TRBV20-1 to TRBJ2-1, with a tentative D call TRBD2 (6 bases). The CDR3 covers 17 residues. Trimming took off 0 bases at V and 0 bases at J, with 15 bases between the two ends. From germline, CDR1 is DFQATT and CDR2 SNEGSKA (reference sequence). CDR3 in DNA: TGCAGTGCTAGAGACCTCCTAGCGTTGAGCTCCTACAATGAGCAGTTCTTC. This codes for CSARDLLALSSYNEQFF.

The rearrangement uses TRBV4-3 and TRBJ1-5; D is ambiguous. The CDR3 extends over 15 amino acids. The germline V gene encodes CDR1 LGHNA and CDR2 YSLEER. Trimming removed 0 bases from V and 3 bases from J, with 9 bases in between. The DNA for the CDR3 is TGCGCCAGCAGCCAAGATCTGGCTTTCAATCAGCCCCAGCATTTT. Its protein product is CASSQDLAFNQPQHF.

The V gene is TRBV20-1, the J gene TRBJ2-5; 8 bases are a match to TRBD2. After removal of 0 bases from V and 4 bases from J, the junction contained 13 bases not matched to a gene. The CDR3 spans 17 residues. Germline CDR1 reads DFQATT; CDR2 reads SNEGSKA (reference sequence). The CDR3 DNA sequence: TGCAGTGCTAGAGATCATCACGGGCGCGGGAGGCCAGAGACCCAGTACTTC. Its translation: CSARDHHGRGRPETQYF.

The chain joins TRBV3-1 to TRBJ2-2; TRBD2 aligns across 8 bases. Unmatched junction bases numbered 14, after V lost 1 base and J lost 10 bases. CDR3 length: 17 amino acids. Germline V gene data show CDR1 as LGHDT and CDR2 as YNNKEL (reference sequence). Here the CDR3 reads CASSQGTSYGETAELFF. CDR3 DNA sequence: TGTGCCAGCAGCCAAGGGACTAGCTACGGGGAGACGGCGGAGCTGTTTTTT.

The table lists this clonotype with many counts. The V call is TRBV29-1, the J call TRBJ2-7; TRBD2 might be the D (7 bases). The CDR3 has 14 residues. The germline V gene has CDR1 SQVTM and CDR2 ANQGSEA. The V end was cut by 5 bases, the J end by 0 bases, with 14 bases between. In DNA form, the CDR3 reads TGCAGCGTTTCTGGGGGGGCTAGCTCCTACGAGCAGTACTTC. This translates into CSVSGGASSYEQYF.

This clonotype was seen only a few times. The rearrangement joins TRBV30 to TRBJ1-2, with a tentative D call TRBD1 (6 bases). This CDR3 is built from 14 residues. V was cut by 8 bases and J by 5 bases, with 21 bases left in between. Germline-derived CDR1 and CDR2 are GTSNPN and SVGIG (reference sequence). The CDR3 sequence: CAGRQELEGYGYTF. The CDR3 coding sequence is TGTGCCGGGCGACAGGAACTTGAAGGGTATGGCTACACCTTC.

The chain recombines TRBV7-8 with TRBJ2-2, with 11 bases matching TRBD2. V shed 5 bases, J shed 4 bases, and the junction held 3 bases outside the gene matches. The germline V gene has CDR1 SGHVS and CDR2 FQNEAQ. The CDR3 is 15 residues long. The CDR3 reads CASSPGLAGTGELFF. The DNA of the CDR3 is TGTGCCAGCAGCCCAGGACTAGCGGGCACCGGGGAGCTGTTTTTT.

This clonotype was seen only a few times. The chain carries TRBV20-1 and TRBJ2-1; tentatively, D is TRBD2 (6 bases). Per the germline V gene, CDR1 is DFQATT and CDR2 is SNEGSKA (reference sequence). V was shortened by 6 bases and J by 7 bases, with 16 bases between the two germline ends. CDR3 length: 13 amino acids. CDR3 amino acids: CSAPLTSRNEQFF. The CDR3 DNA follows: TGCAGTGCACCTCTGACTAGTCGTAATGAGCAGTTCTTC.

This clonotype was counted a few times. This sequence joins TRBV10-2 and TRBJ1-2; D uncertain. The ends were cut back, 3 bases at V and 2 bases at J, with 16 bases in the middle. Germline CDR1 reads WSHSY; CDR2 reads SAAADI. The CDR3 sequence is 16 residues long. CDR3: CASSEPPGTANYGYTF. The CDR3 DNA reads as TGCGCCAGCAGTGAACCCCCGGGCACCGCAAACTATGGCTACACCTTC.

This clonotype was seen at least ten times. The rearrangement uses TRBV5-1 and TRBJ2-6; D perhaps matches TRBD1 (6 bases). There are 16 residues in the CDR3. Germline CDR1 SGHRS, CDR2 YFSETQ. Between the trimmed V and J ends, which lost 4 bases and 4 bases, there was a span of 15 bases. The CDR3: CASSHRTGNGANVLTF. DNA of the CDR3: TGCGCCAGCAGCCACCGCACAGGGAACGGGGCCAACGTCCTGACTTTC.

The chain recombines TRBV18 with TRBJ2-2; D not certain. Trimming left V 3 bases short and J 6 bases short, with 8 bases between. The CDR3 loop spans 13 amino acids. In germline, CDR1 is KGHSH, CDR2 LQKENI. Written as DNA, the CDR3 is TGTGCCAGCTCACCGAAATTAGCCGGGGAGCTGTTTTTT. Translation gives CASSPKLAGELFF.

The table lists this clonotype with many counts. The chain links TRBV20-1 to TRBJ2-1; D call uncertain. The V end lost 4 bases, the J end lost 6 bases, and 13 bases lay between the germline ends. CDR1 DFQATT and CDR2 SNEGSKA come from the germline V gene (reference sequence). The CDR3 spans 13 residues. The CDR3, as DNA: TGCAGTGCTAAGGTACAGAACGCCAATGAGCAGTTCTTC. This translates into CSAKVQNANEQFF.

This clonotype turned up a few times. The V and J genes are TRBV3-1 and TRBJ2-7, with 7 bases fitting TRBD2. Germline values: CDR1 LGHDT, CDR2 YNNKEL (reference sequence). The ends lost 3 bases at V and 0 bases at J; junction bases unmatched: 5. The CDR3 covers 15 residues. As DNA, the CDR3 is TGTGCCAGCAGCCAGGGGAGGGCTAGCTCCTACGAGCAGTACTTC. This sequence encodes CASSQGRASSYEQYF.

This clonotype was counted at least ten times. V is TRBV7-2 and J is TRBJ2-3; D unclear. Germline assignment: CDR1 SGHTA and CDR2 FQGNSA. V lost 3 bases to trimming and J lost 0 bases, with 7 bases between them. The CDR3 has 14 amino acids. The chain's CDR3 is CASSFQISTDTQYF. Written as DNA, the CDR3 is TGTGCCAGCAGCTTTCAAATAAGCACAGATACGCAGTATTTT.

This clonotype was seen many times. The chain couples TRBV25-1 to TRBJ1-2; perhaps TRBD1 as D (5 bases). Trimming shortened V by 3 bases and J by 4 bases, and 15 bases separated the two germline ends. The CDR3 length is 15 residues. Germline V CDR1 and CDR2: MGHDK, SYGVNS. CDR3 residues: CASSETRIRGYGYTF. The CDR3, as DNA: TGTGCCAGCAGTGAGACTAGGATAAGGGGCTATGGCTACACCTTC.

This clonotype occurred many times. V and J are TRBV18 and TRBJ1-1, with D possibly being TRBD1 (5 bases). V shed 8 bases and J shed 1 base, with 14 bases lying between them. CDR1 is KGHSH and CDR2 is LQKENI in the germline V gene. CDR3 size: 14 residues. CDR3 sequence reads: CASSPQTGNTEAFF. CDR3 nucleotides: TGTGCCAGCAGCCCCCAAACAGGGAACACTGAAGCTTTCTTT.

The chain links TRBV18 to TRBJ1-1; D uncertain. The CDR3 totals 16 residues. The germline CDR1 and CDR2 sequences are KGHSH and LQKENI. Deletions cut 3 bases from V and 0 bases from J, with 14 bases between. The CDR3 is CASSPRLVKMNTEAFF. In DNA form, the CDR3 reads TGTGCCAGCTCACCCCGCTTAGTTAAAATGAACACTGAAGCTTTCTTT. The full variable domain, with the rest looked up from reference TRBV18 and TRBJ1-1, is NAGVMQNPRHLVRRRGQEARLRCSPMKGHSHVYWYRQLPEEGLKFMVYLQKENIIDESGMPKERFSAEFPKEGPSILRIQQVVRGDSAAYFCASSPRLVKMNTEAFFGQGTRLTVV.